This is a list of T cell receptor beta chains from one sample in a study of CD8+ T cells in alopecia areata. Assay used: immunoSEQ multiplex PCR; TCRdb lists only in-frame clones, some missing. This table has approximately 220,000 clones, 30% to 40% appearing once. The sequenced sample was CD4+ T cells sorted from blood, obtained around week 34, from a patient treated with tofacitinib. The receptor source for this set is a human donor with alopecia areata. CDR3s include the opening cysteine and the closing phenylalanine or tryptophan. The D gene is left open where the match is weak. Rows give clone size only sometimes, using once, few, many, or a class for an expanded clone.

j_gene: TRBJ2-7; v_gene: TRBV7-9; abundance: .; d_gene: TRBD2; CDR3nt: TGTGCCAGCAGCTTAGGGGTTAGCGGGAGTTTCTACGAGCAGTACTTC; CDR3aa: CASSLGVSGSFYEQYF
j_gene: TRBJ2-1; v_gene: TRBV5-1; abundance: many; d_gene: .; CDR3nt: TGCGCCAGCAGCCCCTCGGGGAACAATGAGCAGTTCTTC; CDR3aa: CASSPSGNNEQFF
j_gene: TRBJ2-3; v_gene: TRBV9; abundance: .; d_gene: .; CDR3nt: TGTGCCAGCAGCGTCCGTTGGCTAGTCGACGATACGCAGTATTTT; CDR3aa: CASSVRWLVDDTQYF
j_gene: TRBJ1-2; v_gene: TRBV29-1; abundance: few; d_gene: .; CDR3nt: TGCAGCGCCGGGGGGGCCAGTTCTAACTATGGCTACACCTTC; CDR3aa: CSAGGASSNYGYTF
j_gene: TRBJ2-1; v_gene: TRBV30; abundance: .; d_gene: .; CDR3nt: TGTGCCTGGAGCGGGAGCTCCTACAATGAGCAGTTCTTC; CDR3aa: CAWSGSSYNEQFF
j_gene: TRBJ2-6; v_gene: TRBV30; abundance: .; d_gene: .; CDR3nt: TGTGCCTGGGGACGAGACGGGGCCAACGTCCTGACTTTC; CDR3aa: CAWGRDGANVLTF
j_gene: TRBJ2-7; v_gene: TRBV30; abundance: .; d_gene: TRBD2; CDR3nt: TGTGCCTCGACTCGGGCGGGGGGCCTCTACGAGCAGTACTTC; CDR3aa: CASTRAGGLYEQYF
j_gene: TRBJ1-1; v_gene: TRBV6-1; abundance: .; d_gene: .; CDR3nt: TGTGCCAGCAGCCCTCAAAGGGGCCGAGTCACTGAAGCTTTCTTT; CDR3aa: CASSPQRGRVTEAFF
j_gene: TRBJ1-1; v_gene: TRBV4-1; abundance: .; d_gene: TRBD1; CDR3nt: TGCGCCAGCAACCATAGGGACAGGGGAACTGAAGCTTTCTTT; CDR3aa: CASNHRDRGTEAFF
j_gene: TRBJ2-1; v_gene: TRBV29-1; abundance: .; d_gene: .; CDR3nt: TGCAGCGTTGCGAGTGGCGGCTCCTACAATGAGCAGTTCTTC; CDR3aa: CSVASGGSYNEQFF
j_gene: TRBJ2-7; v_gene: TRBV6-1; abundance: .; d_gene: .; CDR3nt: TGTGCCAGCAGTTCAACCGGGACACACTACGAGCAGTACTTC; CDR3aa: CASSSTGTHYEQYF
j_gene: TRBJ2-3; v_gene: TRBV7-2; abundance: few; d_gene: .; CDR3nt: TGTGCCAGCAGCTCGTATATTCTGGATACGCAGTATTTT; CDR3aa: CASSSYILDTQYF
j_gene: TRBJ2-6; v_gene: TRBV27; abundance: many; d_gene: .; CDR3nt: TGTGCCAGCAGTTTGCAGGGAAATCCATCTGGGGCCAACGTCCTGACTTTC; CDR3aa: CASSLQGNPSGANVLTF
j_gene: TRBJ1-6; v_gene: TRBV6-6; abundance: few; d_gene: TRBD1; CDR3nt: TGTGCCAGCAGCCTAAAAGGGACAGGGGACTCACCCCTCCACTTT; CDR3aa: CASSLKGTGDSPLHF
j_gene: TRBJ2-7; v_gene: TRBV6-5; abundance: .; d_gene: .; CDR3nt: TGTGCCAGCAGGCGACACTACGAGCAGTACTTC; CDR3aa: CASRRHYEQYF
j_gene: TRBJ1-5; v_gene: TRBV19; abundance: many; d_gene: .; CDR3nt: TGTGCCAGTAGTACTCGACAGGCCTCGGGGAGCAATCAGCCCCAGCATTTT; CDR3aa: CASSTRQASGSNQPQHF
j_gene: TRBJ2-5; v_gene: TRBV6-1; abundance: few; d_gene: .; CDR3nt: TGTGCCAGCAATAGGGACAAACAAGAGACCCAGTACTTC; CDR3aa: CASNRDKQETQYF
j_gene: TRBJ2-5; v_gene: TRBV11-2; abundance: few; d_gene: TRBD1; CDR3nt: TGTGCCAGCAGCTCTGACAGGGGGGAGACCCAGTACTTC; CDR3aa: CASSSDRGETQYF
j_gene: TRBJ2-1; v_gene: TRBV9; abundance: .; d_gene: .; CDR3nt: TGTGCCAGCAGCGGACGGGGGTCCGGTATGAATGAGCAGTTCTTC; CDR3aa: CASSGRGSGMNEQFF
j_gene: TRBJ2-3; v_gene: TRBV2; abundance: .; d_gene: .; CDR3nt: TGTGCCAGCAGTGAAGTTAGAGATACGCAGTATTTT; CDR3aa: CASSEVRDTQYF
j_gene: TRBJ1-5; v_gene: TRBV15; abundance: .; d_gene: TRBD1; CDR3nt: TGTGCCACCAGCAGATCCGCGACAGGGAATCAGCCCCAGCATTTT; CDR3aa: CATSRSATGNQPQHF
j_gene: TRBJ1-2; v_gene: TRBV5-1; abundance: .; d_gene: TRBD1; CDR3nt: TGCGCCAGCAGCAAACAGGGGGGGGACTATGGCTACACCTTC; CDR3aa: CASSKQGGDYGYTF
j_gene: TRBJ2-2; v_gene: TRBV5-1; abundance: .; d_gene: .; CDR3nt: TGCGCCAGCAGCTTGGATCTTCTCACCGGGGAGCTGTTTTTT; CDR3aa: CASSLDLLTGELFF
j_gene: TRBJ2-3; v_gene: TRBV6-1; abundance: few; d_gene: .; CDR3nt: TGTGCCAGCGGACGGAATGAGGGGTCACAGTATTTT; CDR3aa: CASGRNEGSQYF
j_gene: TRBJ1-1; v_gene: TRBV5-6; abundance: few; d_gene: .; CDR3nt: TGTGCCAGCAGCTTGGCGCGGCAATCGATGAACACTGAAGCTTTCTTT; CDR3aa: CASSLARQSMNTEAFF
j_gene: TRBJ1-1; v_gene: TRBV27; abundance: .; d_gene: TRBD1; CDR3nt: TGTGCCAGCAGTTTGGGGGGGACAGTCAACACTGAAGCTTTCTTT; CDR3aa: CASSLGGTVNTEAFF
j_gene: TRBJ2-3; v_gene: TRBV9; abundance: .; d_gene: TRBD1; CDR3nt: TGTGCCAGCAGCGTACAGGACAGGATCCCAGATACGCAGTATTTT; CDR3aa: CASSVQDRIPDTQYF
j_gene: TRBJ2-3; v_gene: TRBV20-1; abundance: .; d_gene: TRBD2; CDR3nt: TGCAGTGCATCACTAGCGGGGCCGCAGTATTTT; CDR3aa: CSASLAGPQYF
j_gene: TRBJ2-3; v_gene: TRBV6-5; abundance: few; d_gene: .; CDR3nt: TGTGCCAGCAGGCCGGACGGCCGGGCAGATACGCAGTATTTT; CDR3aa: CASRPDGRADTQYF
j_gene: TRBJ2-1; v_gene: TRBV11-3; abundance: .; d_gene: .; CDR3nt: TGTGCCAGCAGCTTGGGCGGGGCAAATGAGCAGTTCTTC; CDR3aa: CASSLGGANEQFF
j_gene: TRBJ1-1; v_gene: TRBV6-6; abundance: few; d_gene: TRBD1; CDR3nt: TGTGCCAGCGGACAGGGTTTGGACACTGAAGCTTTCTTT; CDR3aa: CASGQGLDTEAFF
j_gene: TRBJ1-1; v_gene: TRBV29-1; abundance: few; d_gene: TRBD1; CDR3nt: TGCAGCGCTGGACAGGGAGCTTTCTTT; CDR3aa: CSAGQGAFF
j_gene: TRBJ2-1; v_gene: TRBV7-3; abundance: few; d_gene: TRBD2; CDR3nt: TGTGCCAGCAGCCCCCCGGGACTAGCGGGATCGAGCGAGCAGTTCTTC; CDR3aa: CASSPPGLAGSSEQFF
j_gene: TRBJ2-3; v_gene: TRBV10-3; abundance: many; d_gene: .; CDR3nt: TGTGCCATCAGTGATGGCGGGGACACAGATACGCAGTATTTT; CDR3aa: CAISDGGDTDTQYF
j_gene: TRBJ2-1; v_gene: TRBV11-2; abundance: few; d_gene: TRBD1; CDR3nt: TGTGCCAGCAGCTACCACTCGGGACAGGGGTACAATGAGCAGTTCTTC; CDR3aa: CASSYHSGQGYNEQFF
j_gene: TRBJ1-2; v_gene: TRBV28; abundance: .; d_gene: .; CDR3nt: TGTGCCAGCTCCGGGAAATGGTATGGCTACACCTTC; CDR3aa: CASSGKWYGYTF
j_gene: TRBJ1-4; v_gene: TRBV7-9; abundance: .; d_gene: .; CDR3nt: TGTGCCAGCAGCCCCTATCGGATAGGGGGGGCTAATGAAAAACTGTTTTTT; CDR3aa: CASSPYRIGGANEKLFF
j_gene: TRBJ2-2; v_gene: TRBV7-3; abundance: .; d_gene: .; CDR3nt: TGTGCCAGCAGGCATGGGGGCACCGGGGAGCTGTTTTTT; CDR3aa: CASRHGGTGELFF
j_gene: TRBJ1-5; v_gene: TRBV2; abundance: many; d_gene: .; CDR3nt: TGTGCCAGCAGGGACGACCTCTCCCAGCCCCAGCATTTT; CDR3aa: CASRDDLSQPQHF
j_gene: TRBJ1-1; v_gene: TRBV5-1; abundance: .; d_gene: .; CDR3nt: TGCGCCAGCAGCTTGTTTGGACAGTACCTGAACACTGAAGCTTTCTTT; CDR3aa: CASSLFGQYLNTEAFF
j_gene: TRBJ2-3; v_gene: TRBV7-9; abundance: .; d_gene: TRBD1; CDR3nt: TGTGCCAGCAGCACCCGACAGGGGGGCACAGATACGCAGTATTTT; CDR3aa: CASSTRQGGTDTQYF
j_gene: TRBJ1-1; v_gene: TRBV7-8; abundance: .; d_gene: TRBD1; CDR3nt: TGTGCCAGCAGCGCCTACAGGGGGAACACTGAAGCTTTCTTT; CDR3aa: CASSAYRGNTEAFF
j_gene: TRBJ2-6; v_gene: TRBV5-1; abundance: many; d_gene: TRBD1; CDR3nt: TGCGCCAGCAGCTTGGCGGTTGGGGACAGGGCCTCGGGCCTGACTTTC; CDR3aa: CASSLAVGDRASGLTF
j_gene: TRBJ1-1; v_gene: TRBV4-1; abundance: few; d_gene: TRBD1; CDR3nt: TGCGCCAGCAGCCCCGTGGGCAGGGGGCTCACTGAAGCTTTCTTT; CDR3aa: CASSPVGRGLTEAFF
j_gene: TRBJ1-5; v_gene: TRBV30; abundance: .; d_gene: .; CDR3nt: TGTGCCTGGAGTGTCGACTCTACGCCGTATCAGCCCCAGCATTTT; CDR3aa: CAWSVDSTPYQPQHF
j_gene: TRBJ1-2; v_gene: TRBV29-1; abundance: few; d_gene: TRBD1; CDR3nt: TGCAGCGTTGATCCGGGACAGGGAGTTTATGGCTACACCTTC; CDR3aa: CSVDPGQGVYGYTF
j_gene: TRBJ2-1; v_gene: TRBV29-1; abundance: few; d_gene: TRBD1; CDR3nt: TGCAGCGTCGGGACAGGGTACAATGGGGGTGAGCAGTTCTTC; CDR3aa: CSVGTGYNGGEQFF
j_gene: TRBJ2-7; v_gene: TRBV4-1; abundance: few; d_gene: TRBD2; CDR3nt: TGCGCCAGCAGCCAAGAACTAGCGAAGACCTACGAGCAGTACTTC; CDR3aa: CASSQELAKTYEQYF
j_gene: TRBJ2-3; v_gene: TRBV4-1; abundance: .; d_gene: .; CDR3nt: TGCGCCAGCAGCCGGCAGCTAGGGTTCAATACAGATACGCAGTATTTT; CDR3aa: CASSRQLGFNTDTQYF
j_gene: TRBJ1-1; v_gene: TRBV7-3; abundance: few; d_gene: .; CDR3nt: TGTGCCAGCAGCTCCCGTTCAGGGGACACTGAAGCTTTCTTT; CDR3aa: CASSSRSGDTEAFF
j_gene: TRBJ1-3; v_gene: TRBV4-1; abundance: medium-sized; d_gene: .; CDR3nt: TGCGCCAGCAGCCAACCGAGACTGATCTCTGGAAACACCATATATTTT; CDR3aa: CASSQPRLISGNTIYF
j_gene: TRBJ1-5; v_gene: TRBV30; abundance: .; d_gene: TRBD1; CDR3nt: TGTGCCTGGGGACAGGGCCCTAATCAGCCCCAGCATTTT; CDR3aa: CAWGQGPNQPQHF
j_gene: TRBJ1-2; v_gene: TRBV30; abundance: few; d_gene: .; CDR3nt: TGTGCCTGTCCCGTCAAGGGGGGCCATGGCTACACCTTC; CDR3aa: CACPVKGGHGYTF
j_gene: TRBJ2-7; v_gene: TRBV4-1; abundance: few; d_gene: TRBD1; CDR3nt: TGCGCCAGCAGCGATTACAGGGGGCGCAGGTACGAGCAGTACTTC; CDR3aa: CASSDYRGRRYEQYF
j_gene: TRBJ1-3; v_gene: TRBV15; abundance: .; d_gene: .; CDR3nt: TGTGCCACCAGCAGAGATGTCACGGGGATAGGACCCAACACCATATATTTT; CDR3aa: CATSRDVTGIGPNTIYF